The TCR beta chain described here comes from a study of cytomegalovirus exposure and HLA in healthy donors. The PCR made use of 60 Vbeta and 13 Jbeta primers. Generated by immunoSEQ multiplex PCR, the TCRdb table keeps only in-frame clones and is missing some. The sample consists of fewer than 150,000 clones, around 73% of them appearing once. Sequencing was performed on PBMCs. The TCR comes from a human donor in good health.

CDR3 DNA: TGTGCCAGCAGCTTAGACAGGGGGAAATCTAACTATGGCTACACCTTC. It is translated as CASSLDRGKSNYGYTF. The J gene is TRBJ1-2, the V gene TRBV7-9, with 8 bases lining up with TRBD1. Losses at the gene ends were 1 base for V and 0 bases for J; bases not matched to a gene: 4. The germline V gene encodes CDR1 SEHNR and CDR2 FQNEAQ (reference sequence). CDR3 length: 16 amino acids. Supplemented by reference TRBV7-9 and TRBJ1-2, the full variable domain reads DTGVSQNPRHKITKRGQNVTFRCDPISEHNRLYWYRQTLGQGPEFLTYFQNEAQLEKSRLLSDRFSAERPKGSFSTLEIQRTEQGDSAMYLCASSLDRGKSNYGYTFGSGTRLTVV.